Here is one TCR beta chain with its context. CDR3 size: 16 residues. The V gene's germline CDR1 is SGHTA and CDR2 FQGNSA. Trimming at V came to 1 base and at J to 9 bases, leaving 9 bases not matched to a gene. Repertoires were generated with immunoSEQ multiplex PCR, while TCRdb's copy carries only in-frame clones and drops some. Of over 400,000 clones listed, 90% to 97% are singletons. The entry originates in a study of shared clonotypes between healthy human individuals. This sequence originates from a woman aged 25-40 years in good health. The chain employs TRBV7-2 and TRBJ2-1; the match to TRBD2 covers 10 bases. Material for sequencing was naive CD4+ T cells sorted from blood. The subset here: CD45RA+ positively selected. DNA of the CDR3: TGTGCCAGCAGCTTAGGAGGAGCGGGAGGGCCGGGTGAGCAGTTCTTC. This encodes CASSLGGAGGPGEQFF.